This entry features one T cell receptor beta chain sequence. Its specificity is unknown. Some clones are missing from TCRdb's copy, which holds only in-frame ones; the method was immunoSEQ multiplex PCR. The sample has 64,000 or so clones, 84% seen once. The CDR3 spans 15 residues. Germline CDR1 and CDR2: SGHNT and YYREEE (reference sequence). J lost 4 bases, V lost 0 bases, and 4 bases had no gene match. These data originate in a study of T cell responses to AZD1222 COVID-19 vaccine. About the research overall: Pooled together were second doses at about 4 or about 12 weeks.

Study-wide findings and caveats: Rises in breadth and depth of Spike-specific TCRs came after two AZD1222 doses. Regions left unmutated in variants are reportedly the target of nearly half of spike-specific TCRs. Donors skewed white British and female; clonal diversity was possibly underestimated.

This sample comprised peripheral blood, obtained on day 0 of AZD1222 vaccination. V and J are TRBV5-4 and TRBJ1-2; 9 bases agree with TRBD1. The sequence derives from an adult in good health. Here the CDR3 reads CASSLAGTGSYGYTF. CDR3 bases: TGTGCCAGCAGCTTGGCAGGGACAGGGTCCTATGGCTACACCTTC.